This T cell receptor beta chain was found in a study of T cells in Graves' hyperthyroidism and ophthalmopathy. Study background: Peripheral blood was secured at the point of initial diagnosis, before any treatment.

Comments on this clonotype: Its matching antigen is unknown.

The CDR3 regions of TCR beta were amplified from RNA transcripts. HTBI primers were the set used in a first-round RT-PCR of the TCR CDR3. TCRdb used MiXCR to reprocess the multiplex PCR reads, holding one entry per CDR3 protein. The table shows more than 450,000 distinct CDR3 sequences, with about 14% occurring only once. Study outcomes and limitations: Ophthalmopathy and stable hyperthyroidism were told apart by a 13 V-J model. Peripheral blood also featured most of the thyroid clonotypes expanded above 0.001.

This CDR3 is built from 15 residues. V was cut by 1 base and J by 6 bases, with 12 bases left in between. Germline V gene lookup returns CDR1 SEHNR and CDR2 FQNEAQ (reference sequence). This clonotype originated in a woman in her forties with Graves' hyperthyroidism. The sequenced material came from blood. This chain connects TRBV7-9 to TRBJ2-2; D is possibly TRBD1 (5 bases). The CDR3 here is CASSLVAGSPGELFF. The CDR3 DNA follows: TGTGCCAGCAGCTTAGTCGCAGGGTCCCCCGGGGAGCTGTTTTTT.